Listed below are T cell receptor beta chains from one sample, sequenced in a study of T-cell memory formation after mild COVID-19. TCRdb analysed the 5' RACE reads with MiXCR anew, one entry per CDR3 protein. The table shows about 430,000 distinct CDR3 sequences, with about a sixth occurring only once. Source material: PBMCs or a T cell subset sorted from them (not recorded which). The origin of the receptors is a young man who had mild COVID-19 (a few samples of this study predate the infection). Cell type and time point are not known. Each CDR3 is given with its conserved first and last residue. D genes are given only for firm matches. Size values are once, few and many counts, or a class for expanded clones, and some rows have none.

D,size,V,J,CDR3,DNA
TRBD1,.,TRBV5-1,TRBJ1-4,CASSDPGQRYEKLFF,TGCGCCAGCAGCGACCCGGGACAGAGATATGAAAAACTGTTTTTT
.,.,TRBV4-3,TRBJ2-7,CASSYRQVESYEQYF,TGCGCCAGCAGCTACAGACAGGTCGAATCCTACGAGCAGTACTTC
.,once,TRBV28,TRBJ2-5,CASSFYRVRGGQETQYF,TGTGCCAGCAGTTTTTACAGGGTCCGGGGCGGACAAGAGACCCAGTACTTC
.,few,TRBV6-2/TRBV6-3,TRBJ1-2,CASSRTGSYGYTF,TGTGCCAGCAGCCGCACCGGGAGCTATGGCTACACCTTC
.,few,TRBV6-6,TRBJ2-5,CASSYIRGVETQYF,TGTGCCAGCAGTTACATTAGGGGAGTGGAGACCCAGTACTTC
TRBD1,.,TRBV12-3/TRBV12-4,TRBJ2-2,CASSSTGAWSAGELFF,TGTGCCAGCAGTTCTACAGGGGCCTGGTCGGCCGGGGAGCTGTTTTTT
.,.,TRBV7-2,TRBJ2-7,CASSLWPGYYEQYF,TGTGCCAGCAGCTTATGGCCGGGGTACTACGAGCAGTACTTC
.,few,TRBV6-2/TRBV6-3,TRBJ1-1,CASSKSDSYSEAFF,TGTGCCAGCAGTAAGTCGGACAGCTATAGTGAAGCTTTCTTT
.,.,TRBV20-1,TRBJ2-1,CSASVGGPYNEQFF,TGCAGTGCTAGTGTGGGGGGCCCCTACAATGAGCAGTTCTTC
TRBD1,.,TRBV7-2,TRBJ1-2,CASSLAGDSYGYTF,TGTGCCAGCAGCTTAGCGGGGGACAGCTATGGCTACACCTTC
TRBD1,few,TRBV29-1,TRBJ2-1,CSATRLSGTGVNNEQFF,TGCAGCGCTACCCGCCTCTCCGGGACAGGGGTTAACAATGAGCAGTTCTTC
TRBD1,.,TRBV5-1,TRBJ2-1,CASSLQGAHNEQFF,TGCGCCAGCAGCTTACAGGGGGCCCACAATGAGCAGTTCTTC
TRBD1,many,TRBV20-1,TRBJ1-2,CSARGTGKFYYGYTF,TGCAGTGCTAGGGGGACAGGCAAGTTCTACTATGGCTACACCTTC
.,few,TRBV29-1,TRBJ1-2,CSVENIYGYTF,TGCAGCGTTGAAAACATCTATGGCTACACCTTC
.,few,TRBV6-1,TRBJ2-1,CASSEFESYNEQFF,TGTGCCAGCAGTGAATTTGAGTCCTACAATGAGCAGTTCTTC
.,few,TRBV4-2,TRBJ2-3,CASTTGRVADTQYF,TGTGCCAGCACTACGGGAAGGGTTGCGGATACGCAGTATTTT
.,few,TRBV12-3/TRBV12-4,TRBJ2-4,CASSLDTGQWIQYF,TGTGCCAGCAGTTTAGATACAGGGCAGTGGATTCAGTACTTC
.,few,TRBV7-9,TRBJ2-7,CASSHPGVGGTYEQYF,TGTGCCAGCAGCCATCCGGGGGTAGGAGGGACCTACGAGCAGTACTTC
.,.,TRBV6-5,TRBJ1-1,CASSYSRGANTEAFF,TGTGCCAGCAGTTACTCGAGGGGAGCGAACACTGAAGCTTTCTTT
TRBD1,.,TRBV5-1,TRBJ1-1,CASSERSGTGRAEAFF,TGCGCCAGCAGCGAACGGTCCGGGACAGGCCGCGCTGAAGCTTTCTTT
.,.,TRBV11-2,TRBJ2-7,CASSKTRSRGGYEQYF,TGTGCCAGCAGCAAAACTCGGTCCCGCGGCGGGTACGAGCAGTACTTC
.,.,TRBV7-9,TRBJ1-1,CASSKTASHTEAFF,TGTGCCAGCAGCAAGACAGCGTCCCACACTGAAGCTTTCTTT
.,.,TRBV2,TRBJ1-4,CASSLSDAVLFF,TGTGCCAGCAGTCTCTCGGACGCTGTACTGTTTTTT
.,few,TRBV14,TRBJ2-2,CASSISGSNTGELFF,TGTGCCAGCAGTATTAGCGGTTCGAACACCGGGGAGCTGTTTTTT
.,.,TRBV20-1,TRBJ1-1,CSAAKSRPHGFLGNTEAFF,TGCAGTGCGGCGAAAAGCAGGCCCCATGGGTTTCTAGGGAACACTGAAGCTTTCTTT
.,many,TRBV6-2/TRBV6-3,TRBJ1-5,CASSVRGSNQPQHF,TGTGCCAGCAGCGTGAGGGGATCCAATCAGCCCCAGCATTTT
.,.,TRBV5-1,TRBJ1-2,CASSPALGPYGYTF,TGCGCCAGCAGCCCTGCCTTGGGGCCCTATGGCTACACCTTC
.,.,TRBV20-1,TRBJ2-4,CSARARYLKVEAKNIQYF,TGCAGTGCTAGAGCCAGATACCTCAAGGTGGAGGCCAAAAACATTCAGTACTTC
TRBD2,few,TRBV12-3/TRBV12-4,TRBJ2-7,CASNPGGPVLEQYF,TGTGCCAGCAACCCGGGGGGACCCGTCTTGGAGCAGTACTTC
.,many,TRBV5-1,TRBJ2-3,CASSLGGNTDTQYF,TGTGCCAGCAGTTTGGGTGGGAACACAGATACGCAGTATTTT
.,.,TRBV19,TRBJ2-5,CASSIRVYQETQYF,TGTGCCAGTAGTATTCGGGTCTACCAAGAGACCCAGTACTTC
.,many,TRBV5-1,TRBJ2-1,CASSLEQEQFF,TGCGCCAGCAGCTTGGAACAGGAGCAGTTCTTC
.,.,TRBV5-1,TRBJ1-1,CASTTLPGANTEAFF,TGCGCCAGCACCACCTTGCCGGGAGCGAACACTGAAGCTTTCTTT
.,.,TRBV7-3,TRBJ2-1,CASSFSRVSSYNEQFF,TGTGCCAGCAGCTTCTCCCGGGTGTCCTCCTACAATGAGCAGTTCTTC
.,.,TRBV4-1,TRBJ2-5,CASSQDLGMNQYF,TGCGCCAGCAGCCAAGATCTTGGCATGAACCAGTACTTC